A selection of T cell receptor beta chains follows, all from one sample in a study of Ad26.COV2.S vaccination and SARS-CoV-2 variants. Sequencing was performed with immunoSEQ multiplex PCR; in TCRdb, only in-frame clones are kept and a portion is missing. The sample holds about 680,000 clones, 80% to 90% seen once. The source material was peripheral blood, sampled in a trial of Ad26.COV2.S vaccine versus placebo. The receptors shown here come from a person aged 18-65 years who received the Ad26.COV2.S COVID-19 vaccine or a placebo. The CDR3 runs from the conserved cysteine through the conserved F or W. A D gene is named only where the DNA matches it firmly.

v_call	d_call	cdr3_aa
TRBV19	.	CASRRSLAYEQYF
TRBV6-2/TRBV6-3	.	CASSKEIAADTQYF
TRBV6-5	.	CASNHPYEQYF
TRBV27	.	CASTLWGKGDGGGELFF
TRBV11-3	.	CASSLGHPDTEAQYF
TRBV7-9	.	CASSPNTGYGYTF
TRBV6-2/TRBV6-3	TRBD1	CASSDRTGAFSGNTIYF
TRBV7-2	.	CASSLALTTNEKLFF
TRBV7-9	.	CASSPSTDTQYF
TRBV6-5	.	CASSRSYNEQFF
TRBV12-3/TRBV12-4	.	CASSTTYTDTQYF
TRBV29-1	.	CSVKGSGETQYF
TRBV19	TRBD2	CASSISGSADTQYF
TRBV2	TRBD1	CASSEGTGPSYEQYF
TRBV4-3	.	CASSQDGGRTDTQYF
TRBV2	.	CASRPNGASYEQYF
TRBV27	TRBD2	CASSLSPSGRHEQYF
TRBV27	.	CASSLEGGVIYF
TRBV12-3/TRBV12-4	.	CASSGEGWGYTF
TRBV29-1	.	CSVPPGSPHQETQYF
TRBV7-2	TRBD2	CASSVTSGRTGELFF
TRBV7-9	.	CASSWGTDGNEQFF
TRBV6-2/TRBV6-3	TRBD1	CASSYRGQDLAYEQYF
TRBV27	.	CASSHPWRGEQFF
TRBV4-2	.	CASSQGDRSNYGYTF
TRBV5-4	TRBD1	CASSAGTGNSPLHF
TRBV10-1	.	CASSETGGPSPLHF